The clone carrying this T cell receptor (beta chain) has a handful of counts. The antigen is unknown. TCRdb passed the reads through MiXCR, listing each CDR3 protein once. Among about 52,000 distinct CDR3 sequences listed, 20% were seen once. The entry originates in a study of T cell repertoires in cytomegalovirus infection. General study points: There were carriers of CMV plus the relevant HLA, and cumulative public TCR beta family frequency identified them. HLA-C-restricted TCR beta clonotypes specific for CMV led the ex vivo response.

V shed 6 bases and J 7 bases; nucleotides not matched to a gene: 2. The germline V gene encodes CDR1 MNHEY and CDR2 SMNVEV (reference sequence). The CDR3 length is 14 residues. The material sequenced was CD8+ T cells from cultured PBMCs, taken from culture after CMV antigen stimulation. This rearrangement joins TRBV27 to TRBJ2-1, with 14 nucleotides matching TRBD2. The source is a human donor in good health (CMV status not recorded). Some clones in this sample may be carry-over from other donors' samples. The CDR3 DNA reads TGTGCCAGCAGCCGGACTAGCGGGGGGAATGAGCAGTTCTTC. As protein: CASSRTSGGNEQFF.